The present T cell receptor beta chain was sequenced within a study of CD4 T cells in relation to SARS-CoV-2 and coronaviruses. Whole-study context: PBMCs were cultured with antigen for roughly nine days before TCR beta sequencing. Whole-study results and caveats: Crossreactivity was assessed only for spike protein, not other viral proteins.

CD4+ T cells from unexposed donors were obtained before the COVID-19 pandemic (2011-2018). CD4+ T cells were isolated from the cells after nine to eleven days of culture. As cell numbers allowed, unexposed-donor CD4+ T cells faced SARS-CoV-2 S/N and four cold-coronavirus spikes. Fresh IL-2 medium replaced half the medium on days 3 and 7. Sequencing used immunoSEQ multiplex PCR; TCRdb keeps in-frame clones, though not all of them. The data contain about 15,000 clones, around 80% of them singletons. CDR1 is SGHTA and CDR2 is FQGNSA in the germline V gene. The ends were cut back, 6 bases at V and 4 bases at J, with 12 bases in the middle. The CDR3 runs 13 residues. Worth noting for this clone: Antigen unknown.

This receptor was obtained from a human donor in good health. This chain joins TRBV7-2 and TRBJ2-5, with D tentatively TRBD1 (5 bases). Material: CD4+ T cells from PBMCs, cultured in vitro. CDR3 loop: CASRPRDRETQYF. The CDR3 bases are TGTGCCAGCAGACCTCGCGACAGAGAGACCCAGTACTTC.